The 22 T cell receptor beta chains reported below all come from one sample, sequenced in a study of T-cell memory formation after mild COVID-19. TCRdb independently ran MiXCR on the 5' RACE reads; one entry per CDR3 protein. The sample consists of about 360,000 distinct CDR3 sequences, 10% to 15% of them appearing once. The sample was PBMCs or a T cell subset sorted from them (not recorded which). Receptors originate from a man aged 18 to 35 who had mild COVID-19 (a few samples of this study predate the infection). Cell type and time point are not known.

The chain employs TRBV18 and TRBJ1-1; TRBD1 matches 7 bases. The J segment lost 5 bases and the V segment lost 3 bases, leaving 9 bases of the junction unmatched. CDR1 is KGHSH and CDR2 is LQKENI in the germline V gene. The CDR3 sequence is 15 residues long. CDR3 bases: TGTGCCAGCTCACCCGCGAGGGGGCCGGGAACTGAAGCTTTCTTT. It specifies CASSPARGPGTEAFF.

For this clonotype: A single base separates this from a much larger clone, so it may be a read error. Likely a read error: the CDR3 ends without its conserved phenylalanine or tryptophan. The V gene is TRBV10-3, the J gene TRBJ2-7, with D maybe TRBD1 (6 bases). V lost 7 bases to trimming and J lost 2 bases, with 9 bases between them. Germline CDR1 and CDR2: ENHRY and SYGVKD. CDR3 size: 12 residues. CDR3 protein: CAIKGETYEQYD. The CDR3 region has the DNA TGTGCCATCAAGGGGGAAACCTACGAGCAGTACGAC.

In its sample, this clonotype was seen many times. The J gene is TRBJ2-3, the V gene TRBV3-1, with D possibly TRBD2 on 6 matching bases. This CDR3 has 13 residues. CDR1 LGHDT and CDR2 YNNKEL come from the germline V gene (reference sequence). V lost 0 bases and J lost 11, with 12 bases in between. In DNA, the CDR3 is TGTGCCAGCAGCCAAGATGGGGTAGCGGAGCAGTATTTT. This sequence encodes CASSQDGVAEQYF.

The chain joins TRBV12-3 or TRBV12-4 to TRBJ2-2, with D possibly being TRBD1 (5 bases). The V and J ends lost 1 base and 2 bases respectively, with 11 bases between them. CDR3 length: 16 amino acids. CDR3 in amino acids: CASSLVLWGNTGELFF. CDR3 DNA sequence: TGTGCCAGCAGTTTAGTTTTATGGGGCAACACCGGGGAGCTGTTTTTT.

This clonotype has a handful of counts. V gene TRBV29-1 combines with J gene TRBJ2-6, with 7 bases matching TRBD1. The CDR3 covers 14 residues. Germline V lookup: CDR1 SQVTM, CDR2 ANQGSEA. The junction had 5 bases not matched to a gene; V was cut back by 5 bases and J by 4 bases. In nucleotides, the CDR3 is TGCAGCGTTTTAACAGGGGTGGGGGCCAACGTCCTGACTTTC. Its translation is CSVLTGVGANVLTF.

This clonotype was counted a few times. The J gene is TRBJ2-7, the V gene TRBV28; D is undetermined. With 8 bases removed from V and 5 bases from J, the gap between germline ends came to 13 bases. CDR1 is MDHEN and CDR2 is SYDVKM in the germline V gene. This CDR3 region has 12 residues. The CDR3 DNA reads as TGTGCCAGCCGGTTGATTGCCGACGAGCAGTACTTC. It translates to CASRLIADEQYF.

This chain links TRBV5-1 with TRBJ1-1; D possibly corresponds to TRBD1 (5 bases). Deletions cut 2 bases from V and 3 bases from J, with 11 bases between. The CDR3 loop spans 14 amino acids. Germline CDR1 and CDR2: SGHRS and YFSETQ. CDR3 coding DNA: TGCGCCAGCAGCTTCAGGGCGGGGGACACTGAAGCTTTCTTT. As protein: CASSFRAGDTEAFF.

The chain combines TRBV6-5 with TRBJ2-2, with a tentative D call TRBD2 (5 bases). Germline V gene lookup returns CDR1 MNHEY and CDR2 SVGAGI. The CDR3 has 14 amino acids. The germline V and J ends were trimmed by 7 bases and 4 bases, with 13 bases remaining between them. CDR3 in amino acids: CASTSGLGTGELFF. CDR3 DNA sequence: TGTGCCAGCACATCGGGGTTGGGCACCGGGGAGCTGTTTTTT.

V is TRBV27 and J is TRBJ2-1; weak D call: TRBD2 (5 bases). The CDR3 is 15 amino acids. Trimming left V 0 bases short and J 4 bases short, with 10 bases between. Germline V CDR1 and CDR2: MNHEY, SMNVEV (reference sequence). CDR3 protein: CASSLSNPGYNEQFF. CDR3 nucleotide sequence: TGTGCCAGCAGTTTATCGAATCCGGGATACAATGAGCAGTTCTTC.

There are a few counts of this clonotype. The rearrangement links TRBV4-1 to TRBJ1-2, with D unresolved. Germline V gene data show CDR1 as MGHRA and CDR2 as YSYEKL. V shed 4 bases and J shed 2 bases, with 14 bases lying between them. This CDR3 comprises 15 residues. The CDR3 here is CASSPTTEANYGYTF. The CDR3 DNA is TGCGCCAGCAGCCCGACAACCGAAGCCAACTATGGCTACACCTTC.

In its sample, this clonotype was seen a few times. V usage is TRBV7-8 and J usage is TRBJ2-1; tentatively, D is TRBD1 (5 bases). The V end lost 2 bases, the J end lost 5 bases, and 10 bases lay between the germline ends. The CDR3 is 14 amino acids. The germline V gene encodes CDR1 SGHVS and CDR2 FQNEAQ. The DNA for the CDR3 is TGTGCCAGCAGCTTAACAGGACGGGACAATGAGCAGTTCTTC. It translates to CASSLTGRDNEQFF. The full variable domain, completed using reference TRBV7-8 and TRBJ2-1, is GAGVSQSPRYKVAKRGQDVALRCDPISGHVSLFWYQQALGQGPEFLTYFQNEAQLDKSGLPSDRFFAERPEGSVSTLKIQRTQQEDSAVYLCASSLTGRDNEQFFGPGTRLTVL.

This clonotype was recorded many times. The V call is TRBV4-3, the J call TRBJ1-5, with 7 bases fitting TRBD1. Germline-derived CDR1 and CDR2 are LGHNA and YSLEER. CDR3 length equals 16 residues. Losses at the gene ends were 6 bases for V and 7 bases for J; bases not matched to a gene: 15. This CDR3 is CASRAGRDRDDQPQHF. The CDR3 bases are TGCGCCAGCAGGGCGGGGCGAGACAGGGATGACCAGCCCCAGCATTTT.

V usage is TRBV29-1 and J usage is TRBJ2-3; 12 nucleotides align to TRBD2. CDR1 and CDR2 from the germline V gene are SQVTM and ANQGSEA. This CDR3 has 13 residues. Trimming cost V 7 bases and J 6 bases; bases outside gene matches: 5. The CDR3 spells CSGAGLAGDTQYF. The DNA for the CDR3 is TGCAGCGGGGCAGGACTAGCGGGGGATACGCAGTATTTT.

This chain joins TRBV4-3 and TRBJ2-7, with 8 bases identical to TRBD1. The CDR3 runs 16 residues. The germline V gene has CDR1 LGHNA and CDR2 YSLEER. Trimming took 0 bases from V and 0 from J; bases not matched to a gene: 4. The CDR3 here is CASSQDETGVSYEQYF. DNA of the CDR3: TGCGCCAGCAGCCAAGATGAGACAGGGGTCTCCTACGAGCAGTACTTC.

This chain's CDR3 is CASSSSRDSRQETQYF. CDR3 bases: TGTGCCAGCAGTTCTTCTCGGGACAGCCGACAAGAGACCCAGTACTTC. The genes are TRBV6-6 and TRBJ2-5; TRBD1 matches at 7 bases. The ends lost 4 bases at V and 2 bases at J; junction bases unmatched: 10. CDR3 size: 16 residues. Germline V gives CDR1 MNHNY, CDR2 SVGAGI (reference sequence).

This clonotype was picked up a small number of times. The chain combines TRBV29-1 with TRBJ2-1; D ambiguous. Trimming removed 1 base at V and 6 bases at J, with 13 bases between. The V gene's germline CDR1 is SQVTM and CDR2 ANQGSEA. CDR3 length equals 14 residues. The CDR3 here is CSVEGVPGSNEQFF. The CDR3 DNA follows: TGCAGCGTTGAAGGCGTCCCGGGTAGCAATGAGCAGTTCTTC.

This clonotype was counted a few times. The genes are TRBV5-1 and TRBJ2-2, with 7 positions matching TRBD1. The CDR3 sequence is 15 residues long. J was trimmed by 3 bases and V by 7 bases; bases with no gene match: 9. Germline CDR1 is SGHRS and CDR2 is YFSETQ. The CDR3 is CASGHGQVDTGELFF. The CDR3 DNA reads as TGCGCCAGCGGTCATGGACAGGTCGACACCGGGGAGCTGTTTTTT.

This clonotype showed up just a few times. This chain uses TRBV5-1 with TRBJ2-2, with a tentative D call TRBD1 (6 bases). The germline gives CDR1 SGHRS, CDR2 YFSETQ. Trimming pared 4 bases from V and 5 bases from J, leaving 18 bases between. This CDR3 is built from 16 residues. CDR3 amino acids: CASSPPGVRNTGELFF. In DNA form, the CDR3 reads TGCGCCAGCAGCCCCCCAGGGGTCCGGAATACCGGGGAGCTGTTTTTT.

In nucleotides, the CDR3 is TGCGCCAGCAGCCAAGATCGGGACGGAGCCTACGAGCAGTACTTC. Its protein is CASSQDRDGAYEQYF. This sequence joins TRBV4-3 and TRBJ2-7; D tentatively reads TRBD1 or TRBD2 (5 bases each). From germline, CDR1 is LGHNA and CDR2 YSLEER. The germline V and J ends were trimmed by 0 bases and 2 bases, with 11 bases remaining between them. The CDR3 covers 15 residues.

V and J are TRBV7-6 and TRBJ2-3, with D tentatively TRBD1 (6 bases). The V gene's germline CDR1 is SGHVS and CDR2 FNYEAQ. The CDR3 is 16 amino acids. V shed 5 bases and J shed 0 bases, with 15 bases lying between them. The CDR3, as DNA: TGTGCCAGCAGCGTACAGGGAACCGCTAGCACAGATACGCAGTATTTT. Its protein product is CASSVQGTASTDTQYF.

In regard to this clonotype: Sequence at one end of the junction differs from germline and may be a read error. The V and J genes are TRBV19 and TRBJ2-7, with a possible D match to TRBD2 (5 bases). The length of the CDR3 is 15 residues. CDR1 and CDR2 (germline): LNHDA, SQIVND (reference sequence). The CDR3 DNA reads TGTGCCTGTAGAGGATGGACCTTAGGCGGGTACGAGCAGTACTTC. Its protein product is CACRGWTLGGYEQYF.

This clonotype was seen only a few times. This chain links TRBV6-1 with TRBJ1-5; D unclear. The CDR3 is 14 amino acids. CDR1 and CDR2 from the germline V gene are MNHNS and SASEGT. Trimming removed 3 bases from V and 3 bases from J, with 9 bases in between. This chain's CDR3 is CASSDEHSNQPQHF. The CDR3 DNA reads as TGTGCCAGCAGTGATGAACACTCCAATCAGCCCCAGCATTTT.